This T cell receptor beta chain was sequenced for a study of T cells in localized non-small cell lung cancer. Points on this clone: Its specificity is not known.

Only in-frame clones appear in the TCRdb table, and some are missing; sequencing was by immunoSEQ multiplex PCR. The table records under 50,000 clones, about 88% of them present only once. The V and J ends lost 1 base and 0 bases respectively, with 9 bases between them. The CDR3 runs to 15 residues. Germline CDR1 is MGHDK and CDR2 is SYGVNS. Study results and limitations: Sequencing, confined to only one tumor region, leaves heterogeneity possible. There was higher T cell clonality in uninvolved adjacent lung than in tumor, and it was highest there. Greater T cell density in blood accompanied longer overall survival.

Source: PBMCs, taken before any cancer treatment. The gene calls are TRBV25-1 and TRBJ1-2; D call uncertain. The TCR comes from a man aged 40 to 70 with stage II lung adenocarcinoma. The CDR3 sequence is CASSELSSTNYGYTF. CDR3 DNA: TGTGCCAGCAGTGAATTAAGTTCGACTAACTATGGCTACACCTTC.